This section outlines one T cell receptor (beta chain) sequence together with its context. Fresh-frozen tumor tissue and more than two years of survival data were available for all. Germline CDR1 is SGHTA and CDR2 is FQGNSA. Germline trimming cut 5 bases from V and 2 bases from J; bases unmatched to any gene: 4. The CDR3 sequence is 15 residues long. This specimen comes from a study of glioma-infiltrating T cells after dendritic cell vaccination. Only in-frame clones appear in the TCRdb table, and some are missing; sequencing was by immunoSEQ multiplex PCR. This table holds fewer than 85,000 clones, around 90% found once.

The sequences come from blood, collected before dendritic cell vaccination. This chain uses TRBV7-2 with TRBJ2-2, with 8 bases aligning to TRBD2. The clonotype originates from a human donor with glioblastoma. CDR3 DNA: TGTGCCAGCAGCCGGAGCGGGGGTAACACCGGGGAGCTGTTTTTT. Translating gives CASSRSGGNTGELFF.